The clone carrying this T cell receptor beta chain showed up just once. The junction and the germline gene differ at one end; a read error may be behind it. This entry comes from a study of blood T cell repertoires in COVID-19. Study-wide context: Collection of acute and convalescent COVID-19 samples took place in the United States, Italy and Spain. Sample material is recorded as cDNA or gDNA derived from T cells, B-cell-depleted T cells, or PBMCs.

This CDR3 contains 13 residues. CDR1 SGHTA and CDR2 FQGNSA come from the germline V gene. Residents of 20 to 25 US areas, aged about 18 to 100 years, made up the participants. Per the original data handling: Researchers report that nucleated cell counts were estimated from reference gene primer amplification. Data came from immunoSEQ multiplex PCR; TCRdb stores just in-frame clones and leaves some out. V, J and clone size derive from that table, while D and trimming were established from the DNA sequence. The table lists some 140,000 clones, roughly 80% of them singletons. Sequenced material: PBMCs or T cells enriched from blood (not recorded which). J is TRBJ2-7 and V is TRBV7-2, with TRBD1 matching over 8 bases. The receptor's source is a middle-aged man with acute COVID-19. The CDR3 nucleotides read TGTGCCAGCAGCGGGGGACAGGCCACCCTTCAGACCTTC. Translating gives CASSGGQATLQTF. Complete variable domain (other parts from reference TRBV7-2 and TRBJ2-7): GAGVSQSPSNKVTEKGKDVELRCDPISGHTALYWYRQSLGQGLEFLIYFQGNSAPDKSGLPSDRFSAERTGGSVSTLTIQRTQQEDSAVYLCASSGGQATLQTFGPGTRLTVT.